This TCR beta chain appears in the sequencing data of a study of spatial heterogeneity in lung cancer. Study conclusions and caveats: At resection, ubiquitous expanded tumor TCRs appeared in blood more than at follow-up.

This clonotype was seen a few times. The antigen is unknown. Time point in this sample: blood at routine non-recurrence follow-up after resection. Every TCR cDNA molecule carried a tag that served as a unique molecular identifier. Each CDR3 protein is one row after TCRdb ran MiXCR on the 5' RACE reads. The sample includes 85,000 to 100,000 distinct CDR3 sequences, roughly a fifth seen only once; the top ten take just over 20%. CDR3 size: 13 residues. Trimming left V 2 bases short and J 6 bases short, with 8 bases between. The receptor was isolated from a male donor with early-stage non-small cell lung cancer. The input for sequencing was PBMCs, taken at follow-up. The V call is TRBV23-1, the J call TRBJ2-4; unclear D gene. TRBV23-1 is known as an ORF, though its function is uncertain. CDR3 DNA sequence: TGCGCCAGCAGTCAAGGGATACGAAACATTCAGTACTTC. This sequence encodes CASSQGIRNIQYF.